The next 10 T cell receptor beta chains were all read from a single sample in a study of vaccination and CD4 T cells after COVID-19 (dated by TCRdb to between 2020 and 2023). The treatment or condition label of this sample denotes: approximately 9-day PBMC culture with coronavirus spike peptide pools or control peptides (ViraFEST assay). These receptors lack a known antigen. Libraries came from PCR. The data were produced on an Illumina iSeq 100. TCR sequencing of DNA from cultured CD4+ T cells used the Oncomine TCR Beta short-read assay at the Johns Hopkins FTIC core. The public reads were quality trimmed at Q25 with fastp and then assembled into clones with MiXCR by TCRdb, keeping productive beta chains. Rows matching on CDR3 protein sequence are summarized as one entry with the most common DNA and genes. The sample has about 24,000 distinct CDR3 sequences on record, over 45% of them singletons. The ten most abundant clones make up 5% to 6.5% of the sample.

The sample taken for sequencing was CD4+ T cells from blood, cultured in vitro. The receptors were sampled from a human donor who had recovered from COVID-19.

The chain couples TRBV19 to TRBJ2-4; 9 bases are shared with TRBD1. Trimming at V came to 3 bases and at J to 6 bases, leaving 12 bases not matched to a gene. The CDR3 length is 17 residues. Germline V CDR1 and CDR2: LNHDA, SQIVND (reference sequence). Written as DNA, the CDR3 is TGTGCCAGTAGTATGACCAGTGGGGGACAGGGACGAAACATTCAGTACTTC. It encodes CASSMTSGGQGRNIQYF.

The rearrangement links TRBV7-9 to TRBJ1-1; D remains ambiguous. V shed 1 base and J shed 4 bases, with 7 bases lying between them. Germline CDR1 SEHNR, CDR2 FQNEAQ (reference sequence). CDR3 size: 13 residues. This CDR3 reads CASSLGEGTEAFF. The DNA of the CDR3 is TGTGCCAGCAGCTTAGGCGAGGGCACTGAAGCTTTCTTT.

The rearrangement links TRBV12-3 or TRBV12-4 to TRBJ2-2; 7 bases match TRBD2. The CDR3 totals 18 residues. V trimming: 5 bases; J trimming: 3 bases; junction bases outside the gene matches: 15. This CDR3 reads CASSPRLGGGSYTGELFF. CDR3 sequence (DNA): TGTGCCAGCAGTCCCCGACTGGGCGGGGGTTCGTACACCGGGGAGCTGTTTTTT.

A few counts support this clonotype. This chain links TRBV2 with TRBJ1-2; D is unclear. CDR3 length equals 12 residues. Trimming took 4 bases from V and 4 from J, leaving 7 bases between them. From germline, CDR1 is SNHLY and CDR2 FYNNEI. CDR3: CASSGTLYGYTF. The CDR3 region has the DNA TGTGCCAGCAGTGGGACCCTCTATGGCTACACCTTC.

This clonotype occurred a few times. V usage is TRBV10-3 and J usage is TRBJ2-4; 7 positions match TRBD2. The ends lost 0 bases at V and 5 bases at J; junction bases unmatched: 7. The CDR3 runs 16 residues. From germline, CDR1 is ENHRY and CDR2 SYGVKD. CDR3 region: CAISESGRVNQNIQYF. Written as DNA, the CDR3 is TGTGCCATCAGTGAGTCGGGGAGGGTGAACCAAAACATTCAGTACTTC.

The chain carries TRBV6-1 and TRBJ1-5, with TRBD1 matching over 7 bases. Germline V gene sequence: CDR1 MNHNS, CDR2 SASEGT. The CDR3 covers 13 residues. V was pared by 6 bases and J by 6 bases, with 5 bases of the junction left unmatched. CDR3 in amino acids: CASRADRVQPQHF. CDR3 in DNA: TGTGCCAGCAGAGCCGACAGGGTTCAGCCCCAGCATTTT.

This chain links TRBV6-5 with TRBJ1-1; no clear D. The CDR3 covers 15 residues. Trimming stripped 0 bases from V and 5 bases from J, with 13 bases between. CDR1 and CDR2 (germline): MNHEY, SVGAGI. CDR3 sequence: CASSYSRQVLTEAFF. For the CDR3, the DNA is TGTGCCAGCAGTTACTCGAGGCAGGTCCTTACTGAAGCTTTCTTT.

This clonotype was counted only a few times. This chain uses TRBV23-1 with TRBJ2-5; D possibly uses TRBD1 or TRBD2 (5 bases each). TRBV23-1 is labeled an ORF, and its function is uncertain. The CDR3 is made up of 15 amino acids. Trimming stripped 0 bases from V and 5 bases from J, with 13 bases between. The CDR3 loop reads CASSQSGVLVETQYF. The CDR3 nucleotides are TGCGCCAGCAGTCAATCGGGGGTTTTAGTCGAGACCCAGTACTTC.

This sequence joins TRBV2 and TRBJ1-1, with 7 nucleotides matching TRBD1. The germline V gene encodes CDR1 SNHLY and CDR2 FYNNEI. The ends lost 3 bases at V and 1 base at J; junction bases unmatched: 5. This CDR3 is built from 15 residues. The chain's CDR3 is CASSDQGQRNTEAFF. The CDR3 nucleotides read TGTGCCAGCAGTGACCAGGGACAGAGGAACACTGAAGCTTTCTTT.

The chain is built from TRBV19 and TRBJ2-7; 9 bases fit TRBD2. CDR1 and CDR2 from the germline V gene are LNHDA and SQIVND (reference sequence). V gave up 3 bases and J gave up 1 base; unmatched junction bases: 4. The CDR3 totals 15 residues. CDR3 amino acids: CASSIMAGGSYEQYF. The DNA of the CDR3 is TGTGCCAGTAGTATTATGGCGGGAGGGTCCTACGAGCAGTACTTC.